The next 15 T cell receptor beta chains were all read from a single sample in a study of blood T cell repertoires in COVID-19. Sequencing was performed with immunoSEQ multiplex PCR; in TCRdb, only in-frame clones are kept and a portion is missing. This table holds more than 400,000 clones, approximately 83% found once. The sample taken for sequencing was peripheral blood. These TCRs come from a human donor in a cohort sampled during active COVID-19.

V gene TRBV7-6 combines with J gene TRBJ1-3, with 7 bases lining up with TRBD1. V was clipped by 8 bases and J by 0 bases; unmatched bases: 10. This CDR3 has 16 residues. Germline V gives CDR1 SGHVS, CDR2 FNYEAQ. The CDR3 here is CASANRGHNSGNTIYF. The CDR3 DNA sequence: TGTGCCAGCGCCAACAGGGGCCATAACTCTGGAAACACCATATATTTT.

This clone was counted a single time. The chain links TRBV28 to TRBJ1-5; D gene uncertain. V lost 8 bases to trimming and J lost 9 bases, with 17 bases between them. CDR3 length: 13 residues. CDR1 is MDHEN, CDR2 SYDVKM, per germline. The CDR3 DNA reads TGTGCCAGCGAGGGAGACACCCTTGGGCCCCAGCATTTT. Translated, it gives CASEGDTLGPQHF.

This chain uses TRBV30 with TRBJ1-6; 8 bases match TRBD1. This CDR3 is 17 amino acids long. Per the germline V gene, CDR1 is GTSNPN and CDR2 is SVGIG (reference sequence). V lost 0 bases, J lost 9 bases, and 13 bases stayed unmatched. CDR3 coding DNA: TGTGCCTGGAGTGTCGGGTTACAGGGGGGGTCGGGTTCACCCCTCCACTTT. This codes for CAWSVGLQGGSGSPLHF.

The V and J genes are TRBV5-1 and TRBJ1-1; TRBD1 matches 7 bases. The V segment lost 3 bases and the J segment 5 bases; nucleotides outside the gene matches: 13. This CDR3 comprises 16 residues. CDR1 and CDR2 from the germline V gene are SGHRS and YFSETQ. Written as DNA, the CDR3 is TGCGCCAGCAGCTCCGCGACAGGGTACATTGAGACTGAAGCTTTCTTT. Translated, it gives CASSSATGYIETEAFF.

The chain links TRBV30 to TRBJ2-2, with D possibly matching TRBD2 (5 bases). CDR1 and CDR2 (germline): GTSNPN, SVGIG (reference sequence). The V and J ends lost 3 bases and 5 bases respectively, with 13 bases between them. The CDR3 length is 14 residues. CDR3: CAWSRLASTGELFF. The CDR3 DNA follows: TGTGCCTGGAGCCGTTTAGCGTCAACCGGGGAGCTGTTTTTT. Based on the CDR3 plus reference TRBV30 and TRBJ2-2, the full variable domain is SQTIHQWPATLVQPVGSPLSLECTVEGTSNPNLYWYRQAAGRGLQLLFYSVGIGQISSEVPQNLSASRPQDRQFILSSKKLLLSDSGFYLCAWSRLASTGELFFGEGSRLTVL.

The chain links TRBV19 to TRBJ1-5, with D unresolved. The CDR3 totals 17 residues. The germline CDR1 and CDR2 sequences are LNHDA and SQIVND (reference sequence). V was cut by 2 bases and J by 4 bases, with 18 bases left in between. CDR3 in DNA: TGTGCCAGTAGTATAATCTTCTCGGGTCCCGAGAATCAGCCCCAGCATTTT. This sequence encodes CASSIIFSGPENQPQHF.

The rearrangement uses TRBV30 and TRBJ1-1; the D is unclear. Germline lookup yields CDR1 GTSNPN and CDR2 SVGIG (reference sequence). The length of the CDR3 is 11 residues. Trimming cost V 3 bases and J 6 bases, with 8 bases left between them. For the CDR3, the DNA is TGTGCCTGGAGCGCTGGGCCTGAAGCTTTCTTT. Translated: CAWSAGPEAFF.

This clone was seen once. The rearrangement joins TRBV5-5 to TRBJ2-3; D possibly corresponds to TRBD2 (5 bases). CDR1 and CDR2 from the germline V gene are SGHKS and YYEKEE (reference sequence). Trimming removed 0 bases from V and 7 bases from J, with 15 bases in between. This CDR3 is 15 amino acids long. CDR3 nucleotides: TGTGCCAGCAGCTTGGTCCTAGCCCCGCAGTATACGCAGTATTTT. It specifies CASSLVLAPQYTQYF.

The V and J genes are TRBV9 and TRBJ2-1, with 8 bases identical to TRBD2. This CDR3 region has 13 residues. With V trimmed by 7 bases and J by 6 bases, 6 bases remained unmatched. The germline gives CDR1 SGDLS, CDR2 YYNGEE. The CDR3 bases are TGTGCCAGCGCCCGACTAGCGACCAATGAGCAGTTCTTC. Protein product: CASARLATNEQFF.

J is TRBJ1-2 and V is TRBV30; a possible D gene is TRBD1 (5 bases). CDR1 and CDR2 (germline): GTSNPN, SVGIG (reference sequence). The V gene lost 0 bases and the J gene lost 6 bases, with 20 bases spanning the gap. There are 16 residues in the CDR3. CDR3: CAWSVRGLGRADGYTF. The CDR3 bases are TGTGCCTGGAGTGTTCGTGGTTTGGGCAGGGCAGATGGCTACACCTTC.

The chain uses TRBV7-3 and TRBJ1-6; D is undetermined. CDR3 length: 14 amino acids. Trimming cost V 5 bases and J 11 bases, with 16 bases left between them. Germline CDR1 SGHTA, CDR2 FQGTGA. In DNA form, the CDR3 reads TGTGCCAGCAGCCCAAACCCTACCGGGACACCCCTCCACTTT. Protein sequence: CASSPNPTGTPLHF.

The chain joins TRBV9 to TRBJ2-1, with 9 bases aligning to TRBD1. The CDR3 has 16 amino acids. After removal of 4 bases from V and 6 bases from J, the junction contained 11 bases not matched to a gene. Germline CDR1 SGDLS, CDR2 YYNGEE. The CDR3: CASSPDRDRAFNEQFF. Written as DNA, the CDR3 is TGTGCCAGCAGCCCAGACCGGGACAGGGCTTTCAATGAGCAGTTCTTC. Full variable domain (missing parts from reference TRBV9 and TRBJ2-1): DSGVTQTPKHLITATGQRVTLRCSPRSGDLSVYWYQQSLDQGLQFLIQYYNGEERAKGNILERFSAQQFPDLHSELNLSSLELGDSALYFCASSPDRDRAFNEQFFGPGTRLTVL.

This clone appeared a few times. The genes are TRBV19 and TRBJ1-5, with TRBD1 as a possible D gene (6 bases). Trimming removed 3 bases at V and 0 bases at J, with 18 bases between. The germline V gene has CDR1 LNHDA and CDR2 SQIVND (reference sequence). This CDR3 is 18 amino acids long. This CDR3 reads CASSMHRGGLGSNQPQHF. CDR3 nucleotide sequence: TGTGCCAGTAGTATGCACCGCGGGGGGCTGGGTAGCAATCAGCCCCAGCATTTT.

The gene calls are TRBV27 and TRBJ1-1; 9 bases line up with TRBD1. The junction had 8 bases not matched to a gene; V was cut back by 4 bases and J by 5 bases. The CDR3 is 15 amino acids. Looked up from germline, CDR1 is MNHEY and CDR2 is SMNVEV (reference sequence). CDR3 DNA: TGTGCCAGCAGTTCGCTGGGACAGGGAAGAACTGAAGCTTTCTTT. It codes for CASSSLGQGRTEAFF.

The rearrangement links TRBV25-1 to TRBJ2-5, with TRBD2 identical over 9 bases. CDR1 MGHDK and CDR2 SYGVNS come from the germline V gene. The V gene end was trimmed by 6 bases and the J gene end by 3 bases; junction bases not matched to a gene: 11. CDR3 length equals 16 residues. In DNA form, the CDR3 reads TGTGCCAGCAGAGGGGACTGGGCGGGAGGGGAAGAGACCCAGTACTTC. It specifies CASRGDWAGGEETQYF.